The clone carrying this T cell receptor beta chain came up a few times. Its antigen is as yet unknown. This sample was taken from a study of T-cell reconstitution after alpha-beta-depleted transplantation in children. Study-wide findings and caveats: Expanded graft clones numbering several hundred reportedly gave rise to alpha-beta T cells about two months after transplant.

Preparation of the TCRbeta library was carried out with unique molecular identifiers. TCRdb passed the PCR reads through MiXCR, listing each CDR3 protein once. The table has some 840,000 distinct CDR3 sequences, roughly 15% seen once. The ends lost 3 bases at V and 1 base at J; junction bases unmatched: 7. Germline-derived CDR1 and CDR2 are MGHDK and SYGVNS. The CDR3 contains 17 residues. The chain employs TRBV25-1 and TRBJ2-1; TRBD2 matches at 9 bases. Material: PBMCs, mostly from graft donor cells, obtained 360 days after TCRalphabeta/CD19-depleted stem cell transplant. The TCR sequence derives from a male patient between 10 and 17 years old who had a stem cell transplant for acute lymphoblastic leukemia, so the T cells may come from the graft donor. CDR3 bases: TGTGCCAGCAGTGAGGTAGCGGGAGTGATATCCTACAATGAGCAGTTCTTC. Protein: CASSEVAGVISYNEQFF.